This T cell receptor (beta chain) was retrieved from a study of cytomegalovirus exposure and HLA in healthy donors. PCR amplification relied on 60 Vbeta primers (plus 13 Jbeta primers). This table comes from immunoSEQ multiplex PCR, and its TCRdb copy is limited to in-frame clones, with some not included. Of about 120,000 clones listed, over 60% were seen once; the top ten hold under 3.5%. Between the trimmed V and J ends, which lost 4 bases and 6 bases, there was a span of 9 bases. Germline V gene data show CDR1 as SGDLS and CDR2 as YYNGEE. The CDR3 totals 12 residues. Sequenced sample: PBMCs. The chain carries TRBV9 and TRBJ2-3; D might be TRBD2 (5 bases). The origin of this receptor is a female donor in good health and CMV-seronegative. The CDR3 DNA follows: TGTGCCAGCAGCCGCGAGCGGGATACGCAGTATTTT. Translated, it gives CASSRERDTQYF.